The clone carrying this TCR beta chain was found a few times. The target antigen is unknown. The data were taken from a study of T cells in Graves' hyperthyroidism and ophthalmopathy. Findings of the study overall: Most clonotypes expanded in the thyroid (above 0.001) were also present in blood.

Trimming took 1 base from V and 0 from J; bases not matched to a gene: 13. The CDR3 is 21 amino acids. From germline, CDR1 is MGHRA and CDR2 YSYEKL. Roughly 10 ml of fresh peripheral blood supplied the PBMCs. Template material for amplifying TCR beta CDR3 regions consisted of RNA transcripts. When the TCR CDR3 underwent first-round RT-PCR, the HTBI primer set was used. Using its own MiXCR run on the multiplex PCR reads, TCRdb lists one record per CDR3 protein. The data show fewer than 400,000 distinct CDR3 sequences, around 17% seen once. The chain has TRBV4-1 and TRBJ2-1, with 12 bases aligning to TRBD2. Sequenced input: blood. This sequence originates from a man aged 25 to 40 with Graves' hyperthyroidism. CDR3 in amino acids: CASSQGSPLAGGTSSYNEQFF. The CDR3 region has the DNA TGCGCCAGCAGCCAAGGATCCCCCCTAGCGGGAGGGACTAGCTCCTACAATGAGCAGTTCTTC.